The rows below give T cell receptor beta chains drawn from one sample of a study of T cell changes during pregnancy in multiple sclerosis. Profiled with immunoSEQ multiplex PCR; TCRdb holds only in-frame clones, not every one. The sample records about 49,000 clones, around 92% being singletons. The source was peripheral blood, collected after pregnancy. Source of these receptors: a female donor with multiple sclerosis, enrolled in a pregnancy study. Both conserved end residues are part of each CDR3. Each record gives: CDR3 protein, CDR3 DNA, clone size, J gene, V gene, D gene. The D gene is left open where the match is weak. A clone size is listed for some rows: how often the clone was seen (once, few, many), or a class if it is expanded.

cdr3_aa: CASSEVRSTEAFF
cdr3_nt: TGTGCCAGCAGTGAAGTAAGGAGTACTGAAGCTTTCTTT
clone_size: -
j_call: TRBJ1-1
v_call: TRBV6-1
d_call: -

cdr3_aa: CAISGTGKGEQYF
cdr3_nt: TGTGCCATCAGTGGGACAGGGAAGGGCGAGCAGTACTTC
clone_size: -
j_call: TRBJ2-7
v_call: TRBV10-3
d_call: TRBD1

cdr3_aa: CASSSGVRSGLVSPLHF
cdr3_nt: TGTGCCAGCAGCTCCGGGGTCCGAAGCGGGCTCGTTTCACCCCTCCACTTT
clone_size: -
j_call: TRBJ1-6
v_call: TRBV7-8
d_call: -

cdr3_aa: CASSLPQLGGNSPLHF
cdr3_nt: TGTGCCAGCAGCTTGCCGCAATTGGGGGGGAATTCACCCCTCCACTTT
clone_size: -
j_call: TRBJ1-6
v_call: TRBV5-4
d_call: -

cdr3_aa: CASRDSVLYQPQHF
cdr3_nt: TGTGCCAGTAGGGACAGCGTTCTTTATCAGCCCCAGCATTTT
clone_size: few
j_call: TRBJ1-5
v_call: TRBV19
d_call: -

cdr3_aa: CASSSTSGGWNEQFF
cdr3_nt: TGTGCCAGCAGTTCGACTAGCGGGGGATGGAATGAGCAGTTCTTC
clone_size: -
j_call: TRBJ2-1
v_call: TRBV5-4
d_call: TRBD2

cdr3_aa: CASSLGRGNYGYTF
cdr3_nt: TGTGCCAGCAGCTTAGGAAGGGGTAACTATGGCTACACCTTC
clone_size: once
j_call: TRBJ1-2
v_call: TRBV7-2
d_call: -

cdr3_aa: CASSWTGAGGEQFF
cdr3_nt: TGTGCCAGCAGTTGGACAGGGGCAGGGGGTGAGCAGTTCTTC
clone_size: -
j_call: TRBJ2-1
v_call: TRBV6-4
d_call: TRBD1

cdr3_aa: CASSSGTGGSPLHF
cdr3_nt: TGTGCCAGTAGTTCCGGGACAGGGGGATCACCCCTCCACTTT
clone_size: -
j_call: TRBJ1-6
v_call: TRBV19
d_call: TRBD1

cdr3_aa: CASSALRALSGNTIYF
cdr3_nt: TGTGCCAGTAGCGCACTCAGGGCCCTCTCTGGAAACACCATATATTTT
clone_size: -
j_call: TRBJ1-3
v_call: TRBV19
d_call: -

cdr3_aa: CASSYTGRDQPQHF
cdr3_nt: TGTGCCAGCAGTTACACAGGGAGGGATCAGCCCCAGCATTTT
clone_size: -
j_call: TRBJ1-5
v_call: TRBV6-5
d_call: -

cdr3_aa: CASSPLKAGGPNEQFF
cdr3_nt: TGTGCCAGCAGCCCCCTGAAAGCGGGGGGGCCCAATGAGCAGTTCTTC
clone_size: -
j_call: TRBJ2-1
v_call: TRBV11-2
d_call: TRBD2

cdr3_aa: CAISFLGEQYF
cdr3_nt: TGTGCCATCTCCTTCCTCGGCGAGCAGTACTTC
clone_size: -
j_call: TRBJ2-7
v_call: TRBV10-3
d_call: -

cdr3_aa: CASSPMTGFNSPLHF
cdr3_nt: TGTGCCAGCAGCCCTATGACAGGGTTCAATTCACCCCTCCACTTT
clone_size: -
j_call: TRBJ1-6
v_call: TRBV7-9
d_call: TRBD1

cdr3_aa: CAWSPGLAGGILGETQYF
cdr3_nt: TGTGCCTGGAGCCCCGGACTAGCGGGGGGGATCCTCGGAGAGACCCAGTACTTC
clone_size: -
j_call: TRBJ2-5
v_call: TRBV30
d_call: TRBD2

cdr3_aa: CASSLGDRTEAFF
cdr3_nt: TGTGCCAGCAGCTTAGGCGACAGAACTGAAGCTTTCTTT
clone_size: -
j_call: TRBJ1-1
v_call: TRBV7-9
d_call: -

cdr3_aa: CASSYLPRGTDTQYF
cdr3_nt: TGTGCCAGCAGCTACCTCCCCAGGGGCACAGATACGCAGTATTTT
clone_size: -
j_call: TRBJ2-3
v_call: TRBV6-5
d_call: -

cdr3_aa: CASSSRQGSGEAFF
cdr3_nt: TGTGCCAGCAGCTCAAGACAGGGATCGGGTGAAGCTTTCTTT
clone_size: once
j_call: TRBJ1-1
v_call: TRBV11-3
d_call: TRBD1

cdr3_aa: CATSRGGSEKLFF
cdr3_nt: TGTGCCACCAGCCGGGGGGGCAGTGAAAAACTGTTTTTT
clone_size: once
j_call: TRBJ1-4
v_call: TRBV14
d_call: -

cdr3_aa: CASSPLPGLAGVNEQFF
cdr3_nt: TGTGCCAGCTCACCGCTACCCGGACTAGCGGGGGTTAATGAGCAGTTCTTC
clone_size: -
j_call: TRBJ2-1
v_call: TRBV18
d_call: TRBD2

cdr3_aa: CASSGSPNRAGLDEKLFF
cdr3_nt: TGTGCCAGCAGCGGCAGCCCGAATCGGGCAGGGCTGGATGAAAAACTGTTTTTT
clone_size: -
j_call: TRBJ1-4
v_call: TRBV9
d_call: -

cdr3_aa: CASSQEGLAGGGDTQYF
cdr3_nt: TGCGCCAGCAGCCAAGAAGGACTAGCGGGGGGAGGAGATACGCAGTATTTT
clone_size: -
j_call: TRBJ2-3
v_call: TRBV4-3
d_call: TRBD2

cdr3_aa: CASSHPGQGIGNIQYF
cdr3_nt: TGCGCCAGCAGTCATCCGGGACAGGGAATCGGAAACATTCAGTACTTC
clone_size: once
j_call: TRBJ2-4
v_call: TRBV4-1
d_call: TRBD1

cdr3_aa: CASSDRTGSYEQYF
cdr3_nt: TGTGCCAGCAGTGACCGGACAGGGTCCTACGAGCAGTACTTC
clone_size: -
j_call: TRBJ2-7
v_call: TRBV6-5
d_call: TRBD1

cdr3_aa: CASSSGTGLQPQHF
cdr3_nt: TGTGCCAGCAGCTCTGGGACAGGGTTGCAGCCCCAGCATTTT
clone_size: -
j_call: TRBJ1-5
v_call: TRBV6-5
d_call: TRBD1

cdr3_aa: CASSPDRWGRQPQHF
cdr3_nt: TGTGCCAGCAGCCCCGACAGGTGGGGCCGTCAGCCCCAGCATTTT
clone_size: -
j_call: TRBJ1-5
v_call: TRBV7-2
d_call: -

cdr3_aa: CASSIPTGGIGEKLFF
cdr3_nt: TGTGCCAGTAGCATTCCCACCGGCGGGATCGGAGAAAAACTGTTTTTT
clone_size: -
j_call: TRBJ1-4
v_call: TRBV19
d_call: -